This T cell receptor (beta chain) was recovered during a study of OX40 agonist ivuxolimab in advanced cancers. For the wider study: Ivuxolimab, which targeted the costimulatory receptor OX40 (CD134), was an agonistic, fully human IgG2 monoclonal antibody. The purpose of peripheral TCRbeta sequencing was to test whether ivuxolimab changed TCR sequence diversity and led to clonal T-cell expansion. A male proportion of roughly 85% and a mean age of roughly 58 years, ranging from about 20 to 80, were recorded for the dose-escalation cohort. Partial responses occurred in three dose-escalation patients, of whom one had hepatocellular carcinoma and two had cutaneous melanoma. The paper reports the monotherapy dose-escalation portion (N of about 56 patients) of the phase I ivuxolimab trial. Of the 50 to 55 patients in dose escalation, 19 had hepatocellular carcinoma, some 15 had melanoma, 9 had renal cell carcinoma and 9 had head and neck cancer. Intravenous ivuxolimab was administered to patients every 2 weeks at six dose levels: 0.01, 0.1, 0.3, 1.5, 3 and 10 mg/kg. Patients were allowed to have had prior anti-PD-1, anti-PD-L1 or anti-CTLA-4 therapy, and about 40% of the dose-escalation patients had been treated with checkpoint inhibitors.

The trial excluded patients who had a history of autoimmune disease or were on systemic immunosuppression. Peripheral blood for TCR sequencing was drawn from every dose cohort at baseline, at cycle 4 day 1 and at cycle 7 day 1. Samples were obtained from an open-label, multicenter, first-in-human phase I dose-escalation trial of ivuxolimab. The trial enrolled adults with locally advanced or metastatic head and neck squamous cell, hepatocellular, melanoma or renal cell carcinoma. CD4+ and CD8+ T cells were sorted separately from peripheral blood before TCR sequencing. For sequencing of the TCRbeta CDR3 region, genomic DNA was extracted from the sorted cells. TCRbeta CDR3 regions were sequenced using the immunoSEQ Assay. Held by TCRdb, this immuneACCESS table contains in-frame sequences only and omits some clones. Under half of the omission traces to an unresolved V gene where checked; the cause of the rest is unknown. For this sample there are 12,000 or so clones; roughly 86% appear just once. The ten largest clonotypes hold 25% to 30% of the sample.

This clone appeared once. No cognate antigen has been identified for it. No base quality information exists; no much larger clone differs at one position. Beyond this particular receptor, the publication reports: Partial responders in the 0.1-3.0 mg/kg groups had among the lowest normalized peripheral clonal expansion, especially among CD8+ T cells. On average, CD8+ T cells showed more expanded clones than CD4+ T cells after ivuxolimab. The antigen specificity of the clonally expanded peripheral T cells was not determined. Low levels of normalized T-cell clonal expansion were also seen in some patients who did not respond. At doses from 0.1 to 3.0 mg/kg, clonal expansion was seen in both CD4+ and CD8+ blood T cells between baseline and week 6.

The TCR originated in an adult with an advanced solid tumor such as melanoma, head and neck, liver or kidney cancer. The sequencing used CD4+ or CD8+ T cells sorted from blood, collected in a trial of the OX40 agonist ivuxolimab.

CDR3 reads: CASSSDEGAKTQYF. The nucleotide sequence is TGTGCCAGCAGTTCAGATGAGGGGGCAAAGACCCAGTACTTC. In this chain, TRBV28 is recombined with TRBJ2-5, and 7 junctional nucleotides match TRBD1. V is pruned by 4 bases and J by 6 bases, leaving 8 bases of the junction without a gene match. The germline V gene sets CDR1 to MDHEN and CDR2 to SYDVKM. The CDR3 spans 14 residues, from the cysteine through the phenylalanine. The DNA shown is the 42-base CDR3, in frame from base 1.